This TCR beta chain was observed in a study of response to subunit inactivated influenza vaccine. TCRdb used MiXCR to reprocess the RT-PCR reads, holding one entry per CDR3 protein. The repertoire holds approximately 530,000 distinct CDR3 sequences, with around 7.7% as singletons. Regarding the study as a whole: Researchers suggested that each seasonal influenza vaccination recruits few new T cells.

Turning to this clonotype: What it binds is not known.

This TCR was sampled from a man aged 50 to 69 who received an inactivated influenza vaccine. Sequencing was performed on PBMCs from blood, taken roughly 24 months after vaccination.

The CDR3 DNA follows: TGTGCCAGCAGCTTAAGTCCCCCCCAGGGGGCAATCGGGGAGCTGTTTTTT. Amino acid sequence: CASSLSPPQGAIGELFF. The rearrangement joins TRBV7-7 to TRBJ2-2; the match to TRBD1 covers 8 bases. J was trimmed by 7 bases and V by 2 bases; bases with no gene match: 12. This CDR3 is 17 amino acids long. Per germline, CDR1 SSHAT and CDR2 FNYEAQ (reference sequence).